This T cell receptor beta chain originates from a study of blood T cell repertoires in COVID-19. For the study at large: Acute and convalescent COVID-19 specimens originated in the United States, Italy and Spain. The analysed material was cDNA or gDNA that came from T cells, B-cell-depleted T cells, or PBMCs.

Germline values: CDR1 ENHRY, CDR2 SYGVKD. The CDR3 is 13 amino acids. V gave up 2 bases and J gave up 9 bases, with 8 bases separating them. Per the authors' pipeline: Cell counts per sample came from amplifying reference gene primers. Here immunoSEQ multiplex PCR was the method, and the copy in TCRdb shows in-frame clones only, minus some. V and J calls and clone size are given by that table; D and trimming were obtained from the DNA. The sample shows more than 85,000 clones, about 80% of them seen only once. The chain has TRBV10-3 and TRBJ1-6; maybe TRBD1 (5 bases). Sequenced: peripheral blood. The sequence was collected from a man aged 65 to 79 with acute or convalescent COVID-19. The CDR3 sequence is CAISERGGSPLHF. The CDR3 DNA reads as TGTGCCATCAGTGAGAGGGGTGGTTCACCCCTCCACTTT.